The 23 T cell receptor beta chains below come from one sample, sequenced in a study of T cell clusters in autoimmune cytopenias. Some 34,000 genome equivalents of blood DNA were amplified for TRB. Multiplex touch-down PCR amplified TRB using TRB-A and TRB-B pools in one tube. TCRdb reprocessed the multiplex PCR reads, keeping one entry per CDR3 protein, no DNA. The sample table includes almost 7,000 distinct CDR3 sequences. This sample also appeared in a second study, on T cell repertoires in aging, cancer and after chemotherapy.

Sequencing input: peripheral blood. Every receptor here comes from a human donor in good health.

Considering frequency, this clonotype is medium-sized. V is TRBV6-1 and J is TRBJ2-7; TCRdb lists TRBD1, though no DNA is available to test this call. The V gene's germline CDR1 is MNHNS and CDR2 SASEGT. The CDR3 contains 13 residues. CDR3: CASSEDRDREQYF.

The gene calls are TRBV6-5 and TRBJ1-1; the TCRdb call, TRBD1, lacks DNA for checking. There are 13 residues in the CDR3. Germline CDR1 reads MNHEY; CDR2 reads SVGAGI. The CDR3 here is CATQQGPNTEAFF.

The rearrangement links TRBV7-2 to TRBJ1-6; TCRdb calls TRBD1, which cannot be checked without DNA. Germline V CDR1 and CDR2: SGHTA, FQGNSA. The CDR3 is 15 amino acids. The CDR3 region is CASSPPGAYNSPLHF. The complete variable domain, with remaining parts taken from reference TRBV7-2 and TRBJ1-6, reads GAGVSQSPSNKVTEKGKDVELRCDPISGHTALYWYRQSLGQGLEFLIYFQGNSAPDKSGLPSDRFSAERTGGSVSTLTIQRTQQEDSAVYLCASSPPGAYNSPLHFGNGTRLTVT.

The chain combines TRBV6-2 or TRBV6-3 with TRBJ2-7; no DNA is available, so the TRBD1 call from TCRdb remains unchecked. Germline V gene lookup returns CDR1 MNHEY and CDR2 SVGEGT. The CDR3 covers 13 residues. The chain's CDR3 is CAGKGTSTYEQYF.

The genes are TRBV15 and TRBJ1-5; TCRdb returns TRBD1, unconfirmable since there is no DNA. Germline V gene sequence: CDR1 LNHNV, CDR2 YYDKDF (reference sequence). The CDR3 extends over 14 amino acids. This CDR3 is CATNSRTGNRPQHF.

The chain employs TRBV28 and TRBJ1-1. This CDR3 is built from 11 residues. The germline CDR1 and CDR2 sequences are MDHEN and SYDVKM. The CDR3 spells CASSQRGEAFF.

This chain links TRBV7-2 with TRBJ1-5. The CDR3 extends over 13 amino acids. The V gene's germline CDR1 is SGHTA and CDR2 FQGNSA. The CDR3 region is CASSLDFNQPQHF.

The chain employs TRBV28 and TRBJ1-1. The CDR3 has 15 residues. The germline CDR1 and CDR2 sequences are MDHEN and SYDVKM. CDR3 region: CASSLAGRVSTEAFF.

CDR3 sequence reads: CASSPLVGGTEAFF. The V gene is TRBV18, the J gene TRBJ1-1. Germline assignment: CDR1 KGHSH and CDR2 LQKENI. CDR3 length: 14 amino acids.

The gene calls are TRBV5-1 and TRBJ2-7; TCRdb proposes TRBD1, but this gene call is untestable without DNA. The CDR3 sequence is 15 residues long. Germline CDR1 SGHRS, CDR2 YFSETQ. The CDR3 here is CASSIMGQGPYEQYF.

Judged by frequency, this clonotype is medium-sized (0.01 to 0.1%). The CDR3 is CASSSGQGVSGANVLTF. The chain employs TRBV19 and TRBJ2-6; the D gene TCRdb calls, TRBD1, cannot be checked with no DNA. The CDR3 has 17 residues. Germline lookup yields CDR1 LNHDA and CDR2 SQIVND (reference sequence).

This chain connects TRBV5-1 to TRBJ1-4; TCRdb's D call of TRBD1 is untestable without DNA. Per the germline V gene, CDR1 is SGHRS and CDR2 is YFSETQ. This CDR3 has 13 amino acids. CDR3 residues: CASSLGTERKLFF.

The rearrangement links TRBV11-1 to TRBJ2-7; the TRBD1 assignment by TCRdb is unverifiable without DNA. Germline assignment: CDR1 SGHAT and CDR2 FQDESV (reference sequence). This CDR3 spans 12 amino acids. The chain's CDR3 is CASRSGTHEQYF.

V is TRBV29-1 and J is TRBJ2-1; without DNA, the TCRdb call of TRBD1 cannot be checked. The CDR3 has 12 residues. CDR1 is SQVTM and CDR2 is ANQGSEA in the germline V gene. The CDR3 loop is CSEARGGNEQFF.

The V call is TRBV6-1, the J call TRBJ2-7; TCRdb's D gene call, TRBD1, goes unchecked for lack of DNA. The CDR3 extends over 16 amino acids. The germline CDR1 and CDR2 sequences are MNHNS and SASEGT. CDR3 sequence: CASSHTPGTGAYEQYF.

The rearrangement links TRBV4-3 to TRBJ1-2; TCRdb indicates TRBD1, and absent DNA this call remains unverified. The CDR3 sequence is 15 residues long. Germline values: CDR1 LGHNA, CDR2 YSLEER. The CDR3 loop reads CASSPTGTGNYGYTF.

Its frequency marks this clonotype as medium-sized (0.01 to 0.1%). The V call is TRBV5-6, the J call TRBJ2-3. This CDR3 contains 17 residues. Germline CDR1 is SGHDT and CDR2 is YYEEEE. This CDR3 is CASSAMVLLGGTDTQYF. Drawing the rest from reference TRBV5-6 and TRBJ2-3, the complete variable domain is DAGVTQSPTHLIKTRGQQVTLRCSPKSGHDTVSWYQQALGQGPQFIFQYYEEEERQRGNFPDRFSGHQFPNYSSELNVNALLLGDSALYLCASSAMVLLGGTDTQYFGPGTRLTVL.

The V call is TRBV18, the J call TRBJ2-7. CDR3 length: 13 amino acids. Germline V CDR1 and CDR2: KGHSH, LQKENI. This CDR3 is CASSLMAGYEQYF.

This chain uses TRBV30 with TRBJ2-7; the TCRdb call, TRBD2, lacks DNA for checking. The CDR3 sequence is 15 residues long. Per germline, CDR1 GTSNPN and CDR2 SVGIG (reference sequence). CDR3 in amino acids: CASNGVRGRNYEQYF.

This clonotype ranks as medium-sized in terms of frequency. The CDR3 loop is CASSPQGGDTQYF. The chain combines TRBV19 with TRBJ2-3; TCRdb proposes TRBD2, but this gene call is untestable without DNA. CDR3 size: 13 residues. Germline assignment: CDR1 LNHDA and CDR2 SQIVND (reference sequence).

The genes are TRBV12-3 or TRBV12-4 and TRBJ2-7; TCRdb's D gene call, TRBD2, goes unchecked for lack of DNA. The CDR3 length is 15 residues. CDR3 residues: CASSPRLAGTYEQYF.

This rearrangement joins TRBV4-3 to TRBJ2-1; the TCRdb D gene call, TRBD1, has no DNA to confirm it. CDR1 and CDR2 (germline): LGHNA, YSLEER. This CDR3 has 13 amino acids. The CDR3 region is CASRDRGHNEQFF.

This clonotype registers medium-sized by frequency. This sequence joins TRBV12-3 or TRBV12-4 and TRBJ2-1. This CDR3 has 14 residues. This chain's CDR3 is CASSFRGSYNEQFF.